The text below deals with one T cell receptor beta chain. The CDR3 is made up of 14 amino acids. CDR1 KGHSY and CDR2 FQNENV come from the germline V gene. V dropped 3 bases and J dropped 2 bases, with 9 bases sitting between them. The sample originates from a study of T cell changes during pregnancy in multiple sclerosis. TCRdb keeps only in-frame clones here, not all; method: immunoSEQ multiplex PCR. This table holds some 38,000 clones, 75% to 95% found once. V and J are TRBV16 and TRBJ2-3; possibly TRBD1 for D (5 bases). The clonotype originates from a female donor with multiple sclerosis, enrolled in a pregnancy study. Here the sequenced sample was CD8+ T cells from peripheral blood mononuclear cells, taken after pregnancy. The CDR3 loop is CASSQVTATDTQYF. The CDR3, as DNA: TGTGCCAGCAGCCAGGTGACAGCCACAGATACGCAGTATTTT.